The 13 T cell receptor beta chains in this list originate from one sample, sequenced in a study of cytomegalovirus exposure and HLA in healthy donors. The PCR made use of 60 Vbeta and 13 Jbeta primers. Produced via immunoSEQ multiplex PCR; TCRdb's table is partial and in-frame only. This table holds around 100,000 clones, around 77% found once. Specimen: PBMCs. The receptors were sampled from a male donor in good health and CMV-seropositive.

V and J are TRBV7-9 and TRBJ1-2; no clear D. V was clipped by 5 bases and J by 2 bases, with 12 bases between them. There are 14 residues in the CDR3. Germline V CDR1 and CDR2: SEHNR, FQNEAQ (reference sequence). The CDR3 loop reads CASSRRETNYGYTF. In nucleotides, the CDR3 is TGTGCCAGCAGCAGGAGGGAAACCAACTATGGCTACACCTTC.

This clone has a single count. V usage is TRBV4-2 and J usage is TRBJ2-2, with D unclear. The CDR3 length is 15 residues. V lost 4 bases, J lost 4 bases, and 13 bases lay in between. Germline loops: CDR1 LGHNA, CDR2 YNFKEQ. As DNA, the CDR3 is TGTGCCAGCAGCCCCCAGGCCGTGGGCACCGGGGAGCTGTTTTTT. Residues: CASSPQAVGTGELFF.

The genes are TRBV7-9 and TRBJ2-5; maybe TRBD2 (5 bases). CDR1 is SEHNR, CDR2 FQNEAQ, per germline (reference sequence). This CDR3 comprises 14 residues. V dropped 7 bases and J dropped 1 base, with 13 bases sitting between them. The CDR3 region is CASTRAGVQETQYF. The CDR3 DNA reads as TGTGCCAGCACCCGGGCCGGGGTCCAAGAGACCCAGTACTTC.

This clone has only one observation. The chain links TRBV21-1 to TRBJ2-3; the DNA was not used to check the table's D call, TRBD1. TRBV21-1 is deemed a pseudogene. CDR3 size: 11 residues. DNA of the CDR3: TGTGCCAGCAGCAAATCCCCCACAGGGTATTTT. This translates into CASSKSPTGYF.

The rearrangement links TRBV11-2 to TRBJ2-7; 12 nucleotides agree with TRBD1. Germline lookup yields CDR1 SGHAT and CDR2 FQNNGV. This CDR3 contains 15 residues. Trimming removed 8 bases from V and 12 bases from J; junction bases left unmatched: 17. In nucleotides, the CDR3 is TGTGCCAGCGCCCCATGGGGGACAGGGGGCGAGGCGGCGTACTTC. Protein product: CASAPWGTGGEAAYF.

The chain couples TRBV7-3 to TRBJ2-1, with TRBD2 matching 8 bases. The CDR3 contains 15 residues. V was clipped by 5 bases and J by 0 bases; unmatched bases: 3. Germline V lookup: CDR1 SGHTA, CDR2 FQGTGA. The CDR3: CASSIAGSSYNEQFF. CDR3 DNA sequence: TGTGCCAGCAGCATAGCGGGGAGCTCCTACAATGAGCAGTTCTTC.

This clone was recorded a few times. This chain connects TRBV10-3 to TRBJ1-1; TRBD1 is a possible D gene (6 bases). CDR1 and CDR2 from the germline V gene are ENHRY and SYGVKD. Between the trimmed V and J ends, which lost 8 bases and 0 bases, there was a span of 13 bases. CDR3 size: 14 residues. The CDR3 loop is CAISGQLMNTEAFF. The CDR3 DNA follows: TGTGCCATCTCAGGACAGCTTATGAACACTGAAGCTTTCTTT.

In its sample, this clone was seen a few times. The chain is built from TRBV27 and TRBJ2-1; 7 nucleotides match TRBD2. V lost 0 bases to trimming and J lost 4 bases; unmatched junction nucleotides: 9. The CDR3 loop spans 17 amino acids. Germline CDR1 MNHEY, CDR2 SMNVEV (reference sequence). The DNA for the CDR3 is TGTGCCAGCAGTTTATCCACCCGAGCTAGCGGATACAATGAGCAGTTCTTC. It translates to CASSLSTRASGYNEQFF.

The rearrangement uses TRBV7-2 and TRBJ1-5; TRBD1 might be the D (6 bases). The germline V and J ends were trimmed by 3 bases and 1 base, with 10 bases remaining between them. Germline V gives CDR1 SGHTA, CDR2 FQGNSA. CDR3 size: 15 residues. The CDR3: CASSLETGSNQPQHF. The DNA of the CDR3 is TGTGCCAGCAGCTTGGAGACAGGCAGCAATCAGCCCCAGCATTTT.

This chain uses TRBV28 with TRBJ1-1; 9 positions match TRBD1. Per the germline V gene, CDR1 is MDHEN and CDR2 is SYDVKM. CDR3 length equals 15 residues. V shed 6 bases and J 0 bases; nucleotides not matched to a gene: 5. CDR3 amino acids: CASRPTGGLNTEAFF. The CDR3, as DNA: TGTGCCAGCAGGCCTACAGGGGGCTTGAACACTGAAGCTTTCTTT.

Note on this clone: This sample also contains other DNA sequences that code for the same CDR3. The chain combines TRBV30 with TRBJ1-5, with D possibly matching TRBD1 (5 bases). V gave up 3 bases and J gave up 4 bases, with 16 bases separating them. The CDR3 runs to 15 residues. Germline assignment: CDR1 GTSNPN and CDR2 SVGIG (reference sequence). The CDR3 reads CAWSRQFDSNQPQHF. CDR3 coding DNA: TGTGCCTGGAGCCGACAGTTCGACAGTAATCAGCCCCAGCATTTT.

This rearrangement joins TRBV28 to TRBJ2-7; weak D call: TRBD1 (6 bases). CDR1 is MDHEN and CDR2 is SYDVKM in the germline V gene. Trimming left V 5 bases short and J 2 bases short, with 10 bases between. The CDR3 runs to 13 residues. CDR3 in DNA: TGTGCCAGCAGTCGGACAGCCCCCTACGAGCAGTACTTC. This gives the protein CASSRTAPYEQYF.

The chain carries TRBV7-9 and TRBJ2-3; maybe TRBD2 (6 bases). Trimming stripped 8 bases from V and 6 bases from J, with 21 bases between. The CDR3 runs to 15 residues. Germline lookup yields CDR1 SEHNR and CDR2 FQNEAQ (reference sequence). The CDR3 region is CASLTRAGTVDTQYF. The CDR3 nucleotides read TGTGCCAGCCTAACCCGGGCGGGGACGGTGGATACGCAGTATTTT.